Ten or more counts support the clone carrying this T cell receptor (beta chain). Its antigen is undetermined. As TCR cDNA was made by 5'RACE template switching, a universal primer site and UMIs were added. TCRdb re-analysed the 5' RACE reads in MiXCR, keeping a single row per CDR3 protein. Seen here are a few hundred thousand distinct CDR3 sequences, roughly 4.8% observed once, and the top ten hold roughly 3.4%. This record comes from a study of T cells after yellow fever vaccination. The CDR3 is made up of 17 amino acids. Germline CDR1 is LGHDT and CDR2 is YNNKEL (reference sequence). The junction had 10 bases not matched to a gene; V was cut back by 1 base and J by 11 bases. The study's findings and limits: Reappearance after the booster was seen for most primary-vaccination clones, at approximately 97% CD4 and about 90% CD8.

The TCR comes from a man younger than 35 who received the YFV17D yellow fever vaccine. The chain is built from TRBV3-1 and TRBJ2-3, with 15 positions matching TRBD2. Sequencing was performed on CD4+ T cells sorted from PBMCs, taken on the day of the yellow fever booster vaccination. CDR3 nucleotide sequence: TGTGCCAGCAGCCAAGGTCGGACTAGCGGGGGGGCCTTCCGGCAGTATTTT. Its protein is CASSQGRTSGGAFRQYF.